A selection of T cell receptor beta chains follows, all from one sample in a study of T-cell memory formation after mild COVID-19. Each CDR3 protein gets one entry after TCRdb re-called the 5' RACE reads with MiXCR. Of about 430,000 distinct CDR3 sequences listed, approximately 24% were seen once; the top ten hold roughly 9.7%. The sample taken for sequencing was PBMCs or a T cell subset sorted from them (not recorded which). The receptors come from an adult woman who had mild COVID-19 (a few samples of this study predate the infection). Cell type and time point are not known. Both conserved end residues are part of each CDR3. Each record gives: CDR3 protein, CDR3 DNA, D gene, V gene, clone size, J gene. The D gene is left open where the match is weak. Size is stated for part of the rows, as once, few or many counts, or as a class when the clone is expanded.

cdr3_aa: CASSLEDKPYGYTF
cdr3_nt: TGTGCCAGCAGCTTAGAGGACAAGCCTTATGGCTACACCTTC
d_call: -
v_call: TRBV7-9
clone_size: -
j_call: TRBJ1-2

cdr3_aa: CASSSAGEDEELFF
cdr3_nt: TGTGCCAGCAGTTCAGCAGGGGAAGACGAGGAGCTGTTTTTT
d_call: -
v_call: TRBV12-3/TRBV12-4
clone_size: -
j_call: TRBJ2-2

cdr3_aa: CASSRGTSGGTDTQYF
cdr3_nt: TGTGCCAGCAGCCGCGGGACTAGCGGGGGCACAGATACGCAGTATTTT
d_call: TRBD2
v_call: TRBV4-2
clone_size: few
j_call: TRBJ2-3

cdr3_aa: CASSSRGRAGNTIYF
cdr3_nt: TGTGCCAGCAGCTCCCGAGGAAGGGCTGGAAACACCATATATTTT
d_call: -
v_call: TRBV13
clone_size: once
j_call: TRBJ1-3

cdr3_aa: CASGSSGSSYEQYF
cdr3_nt: TGTGCCAGCGGCTCTAGCGGCAGCTCCTACGAGCAGTACTTC
d_call: TRBD2
v_call: TRBV6-6
clone_size: many
j_call: TRBJ2-7

cdr3_aa: CASSESGQGLSGNQPQHF
cdr3_nt: TGTGCCAGCAGTGAAAGCGGCCAGGGGTTGAGCGGCAATCAGCCCCAGCATTTT
d_call: -
v_call: TRBV2
clone_size: -
j_call: TRBJ1-5

cdr3_aa: CASSPDIVEELFF
cdr3_nt: TGTGCCAGCAGCCCCGACATCGTTGAGGAGCTGTTTTTT
d_call: -
v_call: TRBV27
clone_size: -
j_call: TRBJ2-2

cdr3_aa: CSARLRGSSNQPQHF
cdr3_nt: TGCAGTGCTAGACTCAGGGGGAGTAGCAATCAGCCCCAGCATTTT
d_call: TRBD1
v_call: TRBV20-1
clone_size: few
j_call: TRBJ1-5

cdr3_aa: CAYGRTNYGYTF
cdr3_nt: TGTGCCTATGGAAGAACTAACTATGGCTACACCTTC
d_call: -
v_call: TRBV6-6
clone_size: -
j_call: TRBJ1-2

cdr3_aa: CASSLAGGRYEQYF
cdr3_nt: TGCGCCAGCAGCTTGGCGGGGGGCCGCTACGAGCAGTACTTC
d_call: -
v_call: TRBV5-1
clone_size: few
j_call: TRBJ2-7

cdr3_aa: CASSQVQLAGAYTGELFF
cdr3_nt: TGCGCCAGCAGCCAAGTTCAGCTAGCGGGGGCCTACACCGGGGAGCTGTTTTTT
d_call: TRBD2
v_call: TRBV4-1
clone_size: -
j_call: TRBJ2-2

cdr3_aa: CASTPTTGPNYGYTF
cdr3_nt: TGTGCCAGCACCCCAACGACAGGGCCGAACTATGGCTACACCTTC
d_call: TRBD1
v_call: TRBV12-3/TRBV12-4
clone_size: -
j_call: TRBJ1-2

cdr3_aa: CASSRGKSSSYEQYF
cdr3_nt: TGTGCCAGCAGTCGGGGGAAATCAAGCTCCTACGAGCAGTACTTC
d_call: -
v_call: TRBV5-4
clone_size: few
j_call: TRBJ2-7

cdr3_aa: CASSLDLAGGENNEQFF
cdr3_nt: TGTGCCAGCAGCTTAGATTTAGCGGGAGGGGAAAACAATGAGCAGTTCTTC
d_call: TRBD2
v_call: TRBV7-6
clone_size: many
j_call: TRBJ2-1

cdr3_aa: CSVEGTQETQYF
cdr3_nt: TGCAGCGTCGAGGGGACACAAGAGACCCAGTACTTC
d_call: -
v_call: TRBV29-1
clone_size: -
j_call: TRBJ2-5

cdr3_aa: CASSVSGGGYTF
cdr3_nt: TGTGCCAGCAGCGTGTCAGGGGGTGGCTACACCTTC
d_call: TRBD1
v_call: TRBV9
clone_size: -
j_call: TRBJ1-2

cdr3_aa: CASSQLEEQYF
cdr3_nt: TGCGCCAGCAGCCAACTGGAGGAGCAGTACTTC
d_call: -
v_call: TRBV4-1
clone_size: -
j_call: TRBJ2-7

cdr3_aa: CASSQARTSGNTQYF
cdr3_nt: TGTGCCAGCAGCCAAGCCCGTACAAGCGGGAATACGCAGTATTTT
d_call: TRBD2
v_call: TRBV4-2
clone_size: -
j_call: TRBJ2-3

cdr3_aa: CASSDRGPNEKLFF
cdr3_nt: TGTGCCAGCTCCGACAGGGGCCCTAATGAAAAACTGTTTTTT
d_call: TRBD1
v_call: TRBV12-3/TRBV12-4
clone_size: -
j_call: TRBJ1-4

cdr3_aa: CASSADTLLGELFF
cdr3_nt: TGTGCCAGCTCAGCAGATACACTACTGGGGGAGCTGTTTTTT
d_call: -
v_call: TRBV18
clone_size: -
j_call: TRBJ2-2

cdr3_aa: CAWSPISGEQYF
cdr3_nt: TGTGCCTGGAGCCCCATTTCCGGCGAGCAGTACTTC
d_call: -
v_call: TRBV30
clone_size: few
j_call: TRBJ2-7

cdr3_aa: CASRGRNTEAFF
cdr3_nt: TGTGCCAGCAGAGGGAGGAACACTGAAGCTTTCTTT
d_call: -
v_call: TRBV12-3/TRBV12-4
clone_size: few
j_call: TRBJ1-1

cdr3_aa: CASSYSGGQHYEQYF
cdr3_nt: TGTGCCAGCAGTTACTCCGGGGGACAGCACTACGAGCAGTACTTC
d_call: -
v_call: TRBV6-5
clone_size: few
j_call: TRBJ2-7

cdr3_aa: CASTPSTVGNSPLHF
cdr3_nt: TGTGCCAGCACCCCCTCGACTGTGGGCAATTCACCCCTCCACTTT
d_call: -
v_call: TRBV7-9
clone_size: -
j_call: TRBJ1-6

cdr3_aa: CASSQDLAGYLNQPQHF
cdr3_nt: TGTGCCAGCAGCCAAGATCTAGCGGGCTATCTTAATCAGCCCCAGCATTTT
d_call: -
v_call: TRBV4-2
clone_size: many
j_call: TRBJ1-5

cdr3_aa: CASTEPKRGAGDTQYF
cdr3_nt: TGTGCCAGCACCGAGCCTAAGCGGGGGGCGGGAGATACGCAGTATTTT
d_call: TRBD2
v_call: TRBV25-1
clone_size: -
j_call: TRBJ2-3

cdr3_aa: CASSPGLAFWPGELFF
cdr3_nt: TGTGCCAGCAGTCCGGGACTAGCTTTCTGGCCCGGGGAGCTGTTTTTT
d_call: TRBD2
v_call: TRBV6-2/TRBV6-3
clone_size: -
j_call: TRBJ2-2

cdr3_aa: CASSDFMGDSPLHF
cdr3_nt: TGTGCCAGCAGTGACTTCATGGGAGATTCACCCCTCCACTTT
d_call: -
v_call: TRBV2
clone_size: -
j_call: TRBJ1-6

cdr3_aa: CASSLSEKLFF
cdr3_nt: TGCGCCAGCAGCCTCTCTGAAAAACTGTTTTTT
d_call: -
v_call: TRBV4-3
clone_size: few
j_call: TRBJ1-4

cdr3_aa: CASSFPGAQPPYNEQFF
cdr3_nt: TGTGCCAGCAGTTTCCCGGGTGCCCAACCACCCTACAATGAGCAGTTCTTC
d_call: -
v_call: TRBV6-5
clone_size: few
j_call: TRBJ2-1

cdr3_aa: CASSPHQDRGEETQYF
cdr3_nt: TGTGCCAGCAGCCCCCATCAGGACCGGGGAGAAGAGACCCAGTACTTC
d_call: -
v_call: TRBV13
clone_size: few
j_call: TRBJ2-5

cdr3_aa: CASSSLRVGYTF
cdr3_nt: TGTGCCAGCAGCAGTCTAAGGGTTGGCTACACCTTC
d_call: -
v_call: TRBV7-2
clone_size: many
j_call: TRBJ1-2

cdr3_aa: CASSLGRVSGNTIYF
cdr3_nt: TGTGCCAGCAGCTTGGGAAGGGTTTCTGGAAACACCATATATTTT
d_call: -
v_call: TRBV5-6
clone_size: -
j_call: TRBJ1-3

cdr3_aa: CASSQSLARETQYF
cdr3_nt: TGTGCCAGCAGCCAATCTCTAGCCCGGGAGACCCAGTACTTC
d_call: -
v_call: TRBV3-1
clone_size: -
j_call: TRBJ2-5

cdr3_aa: CASSFSTGGEAFF
cdr3_nt: TGTGCCAGCAGTTTTAGCACAGGGGGTGAAGCTTTCTTT
d_call: TRBD1
v_call: TRBV27
clone_size: few
j_call: TRBJ1-1

cdr3_aa: CASSTPGQTYEQYF
cdr3_nt: TGTGCCAGTAGTACACCGGGACAGACCTACGAGCAGTACTTC
d_call: TRBD1
v_call: TRBV19
clone_size: -
j_call: TRBJ2-7

cdr3_aa: CASSLGDRGDSPLHF
cdr3_nt: TGTGCCAGCAGTTTAGGGGACAGGGGAGATTCACCCCTCCACTTT
d_call: TRBD1
v_call: TRBV12-3/TRBV12-4
clone_size: few
j_call: TRBJ1-6

cdr3_aa: CASSPTLPVATSEQFF
cdr3_nt: TGTGCCAGCAGCCCAACTCTCCCGGTGGCTACAAGTGAGCAGTTCTTC
d_call: -
v_call: TRBV7-3
clone_size: many
j_call: TRBJ2-1

cdr3_aa: CASGTGDGYTF
cdr3_nt: TGTGCCAGCGGGACAGGGGATGGCTACACCTTC
d_call: TRBD1
v_call: TRBV7-9
clone_size: few
j_call: TRBJ1-2

cdr3_aa: CASSDGADTQYF
cdr3_nt: TGCGCCAGCAGCGATGGTGCGGATACGCAGTATTTT
d_call: -
v_call: TRBV5-1
clone_size: few
j_call: TRBJ2-3

cdr3_aa: CASSPRAGRDLSGANVLTF
cdr3_nt: TGTGCCAGCAGCCCCAGGGCAGGGAGAGACCTCTCTGGGGCCAACGTCCTGACTTTC
d_call: -
v_call: TRBV27
clone_size: -
j_call: TRBJ2-6

cdr3_aa: CASTPGQLTSTYGYTF
cdr3_nt: TGTGCCAGCACCCCGGGACAGCTCACTAGTACATATGGCTACACCTTC
d_call: TRBD1
v_call: TRBV12-3/TRBV12-4
clone_size: -
j_call: TRBJ1-2

cdr3_aa: CASSPLAGGLSYEQYF
cdr3_nt: TGTGCCAGCAGCCCTCTAGCGGGGGGCCTCTCCTACGAGCAGTACTTC
d_call: TRBD2
v_call: TRBV7-9
clone_size: few
j_call: TRBJ2-7

cdr3_aa: CASSYPGSMNTEAFF
cdr3_nt: TGTGCCAGCAGTTATCCAGGATCGATGAACACTGAAGCTTTCTTT
d_call: -
v_call: TRBV7-9
clone_size: -
j_call: TRBJ1-1